This T cell receptor beta chain appears in the sequencing data of a study of T cell repertoires in cytomegalovirus infection. Study-level background: The public TCR beta signatures pointed to both CMV infection and matching HLA type.

TCRdb reprocessed the reads with MiXCR, giving one entry per CDR3 protein. The table includes 270,000 or so distinct CDR3 sequences, approximately 15% detected once. Study observations and caveats: Cumulative frequency (of public TCR beta family members) identified carriers of CMV plus the relevant HLA. CMV-specific HLA-C-restricted TCR beta clonotypes dominated the ex vivo response.

This clonotype was detected only a few times. Its antigen remains unknown. Sample: CD8+ T cells from PBMCs. This TCR derives from a human donor in good health (CMV status not recorded). Some clones in this sample may be carry-over from other donors' samples.

CDR3 sequence (DNA): TGCAGCGTTGAAGATGGGACTGGGAACACTGAAGCTTTCTTT. Translation: CSVEDGTGNTEAFF. This sequence joins TRBV29-1 and TRBJ1-1; D possibly corresponds to TRBD1 (5 bases). In germline, CDR1 is SQVTM, CDR2 ANQGSEA. Trimming left V 0 bases short and J 1 base short, with 9 bases between. The CDR3 consists of 14 residues.